Sequencing of this TCR beta chain was carried out in a study of shared clonotypes between healthy human individuals. On this clone itself: The same CDR3 arises from other DNA sequences in this sample as well.

The protocol was immunoSEQ multiplex PCR, while the TCRdb copy is restricted to in-frame clones and leaves out a portion. The data hold about 2,500,000 clones, with just over 90% observed a single time. Germline assignment: CDR1 SGHRS and CDR2 YFSETQ. This CDR3 has 14 amino acids. V dropped 0 bases and J dropped 6 bases, with 9 bases sitting between them. The chain is built from TRBV5-1 and TRBJ2-2; D gene uncertain. The material sequenced was naive CD4+ T cells sorted from blood. Described subset: CD45RA+ positively selected. The receptor's source is a man aged 18-30 years in good health. The CDR3 spells CASSLAGSAGELFF. CDR3 bases: TGCGCCAGCAGCTTGGCCGGTAGTGCCGGGGAGCTGTTTTTT.